This passage covers 11 T cell receptor beta chains from one sample sequenced in a study of T cell repertoires in cytomegalovirus infection. TCRdb re-analysed the reads in MiXCR, keeping a single row per CDR3 protein. The sample lists roughly 630,000 distinct CDR3 sequences; around 24% were seen once. The specimen sequenced was CD8+ T cells from PBMCs. The receptors derive from a human donor in good health (CMV status not recorded). Some clones in this sample may be carry-over from other donors' samples.

This clonotype came up a few times. V is TRBV12-5 and J is TRBJ2-5, with D unclear. CDR3 length: 15 residues. Germline V lookup: CDR1 LGHNT, CDR2 FRNRAP. Trimming removed 1 base at V and 7 bases at J, with 16 bases between. The CDR3 nucleotides are TGTGCTAGTGGTTTGGCCCTCCGGGTAGCCGGGACCCAGTACTTC. Its protein product is CASGLALRVAGTQYF.

V usage is TRBV6-2 or TRBV6-3 and J usage is TRBJ1-6; D is undetermined. Germline V gives CDR1 MNHEY, CDR2 SVGEGT. Trimming took off 7 bases at V and 0 bases at J, with 10 bases between the two ends. The CDR3 spans 15 residues. The CDR3 sequence is CASNPWGSYNSPLHF. The CDR3, as DNA: TGTGCCAGCAACCCTTGGGGCTCCTATAATTCACCCCTCCACTTT.

The chain uses TRBV5-5 and TRBJ2-1; the match to TRBD2 covers 7 bases. Germline-derived CDR1 and CDR2 are SGHKS and YYEKEE (reference sequence). Trimming cost V 4 bases and J 4 bases; bases outside gene matches: 5. This CDR3 has 14 residues. Here the CDR3 reads CASSREEVYNEQFF. CDR3 DNA: TGTGCCAGCAGCCGGGAGGAGGTGTACAATGAGCAGTTCTTC.

This clonotype was recorded a few times. The chain joins TRBV19 to TRBJ2-7, with D possibly being TRBD1 or TRBD2 (5 bases each). The V end lost 4 bases, the J end lost 2 bases, and 12 bases lay between the germline ends. Germline V CDR1 and CDR2: LNHDA, SQIVND (reference sequence). This CDR3 comprises 14 residues. The CDR3, as DNA: TGTGCCAGTAGTACTTGGGACGGTCCCTACGAGCAGTACTTC. Translated: CASSTWDGPYEQYF.

This clonotype was picked up many times. This sequence joins TRBV7-2 and TRBJ1-5; D not resolved. V dropped 3 bases and J dropped 7 bases, with 10 bases sitting between them. The CDR3 is 13 residues long. CDR1 is SGHTA and CDR2 is FQGNSA in the germline V gene. The CDR3 DNA reads TGTGCCAGCAGCTTGGATAGGTTACAGCCCCAGCATTTT. This codes for CASSLDRLQPQHF.

The chain has TRBV20-1 and TRBJ2-2, with D possibly matching TRBD2 (6 bases). V was pared by 1 base and J by 3 bases, with 15 bases between. The CDR3 contains 16 residues. The V gene's germline CDR1 is DFQATT and CDR2 SNEGSKA (reference sequence). CDR3 nucleotides: TGCAGTGCTAGAGGGTGGGGGGAAGATGACACCGGGGAGCTGTTTTTT. Its translation is CSARGWGEDDTGELFF.

This clonotype has at least ten counts. V gene TRBV7-6 combines with J gene TRBJ2-2, with D maybe TRBD1 (6 bases). The V gene's germline CDR1 is SGHVS and CDR2 FNYEAQ. The CDR3 totals 16 residues. Trimming stripped 2 bases from V and 4 bases from J, with 14 bases between. CDR3 residues: CASSLFRGQFTGELFF. DNA of the CDR3: TGTGCCAGCAGCTTATTCAGGGGCCAGTTCACCGGGGAGCTGTTTTTT.

In its sample, this clonotype was seen a few times. The CDR3 here is CASREGQGRFYGYTF. The CDR3 DNA is TGTGCCAGCCGGGAGGGACAGGGAAGGTTCTATGGCTACACCTTC. The chain links TRBV27 to TRBJ1-2, with 9 bases that match TRBD1. The CDR3 is 15 amino acids. V was clipped by 8 bases and J by 4 bases; unmatched bases: 11. Germline-derived CDR1 and CDR2 are MNHEY and SMNVEV (reference sequence).

This clonotype has only a few counts. The chain employs TRBV10-2 and TRBJ2-5; TRBD2 aligns across 8 bases. CDR3 length equals 15 residues. Germline lookup yields CDR1 WSHSY and CDR2 SAAADI. Trimming took 7 bases from V and 1 from J; bases not matched to a gene: 8. The CDR3 nucleotides read TGCGCCAGCATCGATGGGACTAGGGGCCAAGAGACCCAGTACTTC. Translating gives CASIDGTRGQETQYF.

The chain's CDR3 is CSATPPGGRYQPQHF. The CDR3, as DNA: TGCAGTGCTACCCCTCCCGGGGGCCGCTATCAGCCCCAGCATTTT. The chain carries TRBV20-1 and TRBJ1-5, with D possibly being TRBD1 (6 bases). The CDR3 spans 15 residues. Germline V gene data show CDR1 as DFQATT and CDR2 as SNEGSKA (reference sequence). Trimming shortened V by 4 bases and J by 5 bases, and 18 bases separated the two germline ends.

This clonotype was recorded at least ten times. J is TRBJ2-3 and V is TRBV12-3 or TRBV12-4, with D possibly being TRBD2 (7 bases). Deletions cut 3 bases from V and 6 bases from J, with 16 bases between. The CDR3 totals 15 residues. CDR3 nucleotides: TGTGCCAGCAGTTTGGGGGGGGGCCTGTTCGATACGCAGTATTTT. Translating gives CASSLGGGLFDTQYF.